The clone carrying this TCR beta chain was recorded a few times. The antigen is undetermined. The sample comes from a study of blood T cells in healthy people across ages. Study-wide results and limits: With age, beta diversity per million T cells declined roughly linearly, significantly by 40.

The CDR3 is 15 residues long. The germline CDR1 and CDR2 sequences are MGHRA and YSYEKL. V was clipped by 4 bases and J by 3 bases; unmatched bases: 6. Combining a sample-barcoded 5' primer with a J-beta primer mix, a second PCR ran for 7 to 11 cycles. Researchers report that a template-switch adaptor with 12 random nucleotides tagged each cDNA molecule. One entry per CDR3 protein results from TCRdb running MiXCR on the 5' RACE reads. The repertoire holds fewer than 950,000 distinct CDR3 sequences, with roughly 53% as singletons. What was sequenced was blood. The rearrangement uses TRBV4-1 and TRBJ2-7; TRBD2 matches 10 bases. The receptor's source is a man of 80 years or more in good health. The CDR3, as DNA: TGCGCCAGCAGCCGTACCCTAGCGGGAGACTACGAGCAGTACTTC. Translation: CASSRTLAGDYEQYF.